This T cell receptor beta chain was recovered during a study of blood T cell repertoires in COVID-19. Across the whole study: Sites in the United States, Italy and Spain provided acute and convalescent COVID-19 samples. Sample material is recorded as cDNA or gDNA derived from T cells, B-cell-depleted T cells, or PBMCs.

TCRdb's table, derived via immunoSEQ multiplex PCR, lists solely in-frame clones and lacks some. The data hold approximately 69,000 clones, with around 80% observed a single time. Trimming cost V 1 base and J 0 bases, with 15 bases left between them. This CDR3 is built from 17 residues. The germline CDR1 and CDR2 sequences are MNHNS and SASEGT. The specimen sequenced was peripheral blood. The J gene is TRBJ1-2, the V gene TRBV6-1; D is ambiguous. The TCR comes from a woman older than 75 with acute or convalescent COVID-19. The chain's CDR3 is CASSEGAELRANYGYTF. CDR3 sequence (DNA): TGTGCCAGCAGTGAAGGGGCAGAACTCCGTGCTAACTATGGCTACACCTTC.